Sequencing of this TCR beta chain was carried out in a study of beta chain features in type 1 diabetes. Study observations and caveats: People with Type 1 diabetes carried modestly yet significantly shorter TCRB CDR3s in all four CD4+ subsets.

The isolated RNA, all of it, was reverse transcribed, so expressed TCRB transcripts were what got sequenced. Sequenced by immunoSEQ multiplex PCR; TCRdb stores in-frame clones only, minus some. The table records roughly 260,000 clones, under 13% of them present only once. There are a few counts of this clone. Its cognate antigen is unknown. Material for sequencing was naive CD4+ T cells from blood. The clonotype originates from a man aged 30 to 39 with type 1 diabetes.

CDR3 DNA sequence: TGTGCCAGCGGAGCGGGGGGGCGAGAGACCCAGTACTTC. Protein product: CASGAGGRETQYF. This chain links TRBV28 with TRBJ2-5; 10 nucleotides align to TRBD2. CDR1 is MDHEN and CDR2 is SYDVKM in the germline V gene. After removal of 8 bases from V and 4 bases from J, the junction contained 4 bases not matched to a gene. The length of the CDR3 is 13 residues.